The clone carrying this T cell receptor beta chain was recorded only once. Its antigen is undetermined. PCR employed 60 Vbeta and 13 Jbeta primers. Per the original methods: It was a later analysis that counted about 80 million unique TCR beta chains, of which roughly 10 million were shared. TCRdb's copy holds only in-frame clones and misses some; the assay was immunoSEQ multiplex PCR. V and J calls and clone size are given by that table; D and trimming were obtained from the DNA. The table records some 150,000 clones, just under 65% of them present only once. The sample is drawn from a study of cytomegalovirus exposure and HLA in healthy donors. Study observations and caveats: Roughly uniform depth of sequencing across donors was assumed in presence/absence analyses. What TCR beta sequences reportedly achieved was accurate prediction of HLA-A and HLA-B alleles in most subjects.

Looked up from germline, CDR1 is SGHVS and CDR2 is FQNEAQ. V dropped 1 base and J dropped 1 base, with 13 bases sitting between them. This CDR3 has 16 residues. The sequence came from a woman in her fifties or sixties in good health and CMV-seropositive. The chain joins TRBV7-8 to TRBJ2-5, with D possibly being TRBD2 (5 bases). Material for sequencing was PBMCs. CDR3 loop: CASSLGNRDLQETQYF. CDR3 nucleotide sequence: TGTGCCAGCAGCTTAGGGAATCGGGATCTCCAAGAGACCCAGTACTTC.